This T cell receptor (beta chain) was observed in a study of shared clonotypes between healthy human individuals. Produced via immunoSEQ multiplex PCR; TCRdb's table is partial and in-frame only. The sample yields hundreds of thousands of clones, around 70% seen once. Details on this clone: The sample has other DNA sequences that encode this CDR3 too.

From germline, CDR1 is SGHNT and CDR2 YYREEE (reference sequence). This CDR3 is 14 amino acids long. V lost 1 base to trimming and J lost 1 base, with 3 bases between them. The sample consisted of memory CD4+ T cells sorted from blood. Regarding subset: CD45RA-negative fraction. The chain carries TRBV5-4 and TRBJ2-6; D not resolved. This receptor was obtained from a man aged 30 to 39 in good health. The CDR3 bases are TGTGCCAGCAGCTTGAGGTCTGGGGCCAACGTCCTGACTTTC. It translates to CASSLRSGANVLTF.